The clone carrying this T cell receptor (beta chain) was detected many times. Its antigen is not known. This sample stems from a study of early T cells in non-severe SARS-CoV-2 infection. Whole-study context: Unsorted whole blood bulk RNA was sequenced, with unpaired chains.

Unique molecular identifier tags were affixed to discrete cDNA molecules. TCRdb redid the calling of the 5' RACE reads with MiXCR, one entry per CDR3 protein. This sample carries some 57,000 distinct CDR3 sequences, around 6% of them seen once, and the ten largest clones take 6.8%. Notes on the study in general: Anti-spike CD8 responses were favored by VDJdb matching, which missed private and CD4 specificities.

This sequence was found in an adult who was a healthcare worker with PCR-confirmed SARS-CoV-2 infection or an uninfected control (not recorded which). Sequences were obtained from whole blood.

The CDR3 reads CASSYSLRDRQYF. The CDR3 DNA is TGTGCCAGCAGTTACTCGTTGAGGGACAGGCAGTACTTC. V usage is TRBV6-2 or TRBV6-3 and J usage is TRBJ2-7, with 7 bases aligning to TRBD1. CDR3 length: 13 residues. V lost 0 bases, J lost 9 bases, and 5 bases stayed unmatched. Germline V CDR1 and CDR2: MNHEY, SVGEGT.